The rows below give T cell receptor beta chains drawn from one sample of a study of identical twins. TCRdb re-called the 5' RACE reads with MiXCR, one entry per CDR3 protein. Counted here are 1.5 million to 2 million distinct CDR3 sequences, around 29% occurring once; the ten biggest clones make up around 0.25%. The sequenced sample consisted of cord blood. The receptors stem from a newborn girl in good health. CDR3s include the opening cysteine and the closing phenylalanine or tryptophan. The D gene is left open where the match is weak. The listing skips clone size in some rows; elsewhere it reads once, few, many or a size class.

TRBJ2-1 - TRBV19 - TGTGCCAGTAGTATGGGAAGGCCTAGCTACAATGAGCAGTTCTTC CASSMGRPSYNEQFF
TRBJ2-1 - TRBV14 few TGTGTCAGCAGCCCTCAGGTTTACGCTGAGCAGTTCTTC CVSSPQVYAEQFF
TRBJ2-7 TRBD2 TRBV20-1 - TGCAACCCGACTAGCGAGATCCGGAGCTCCTACAATGAGCAGTACTTC CNPTSEIRSSYNEQYF
TRBJ1-1 - TRBV9 few TGTGCCAGCAGCGTATACGGGGGGTCGGGGGCTGAAGCTTTCTTT CASSVYGGSGAEAFF
TRBJ2-5 - TRBV29-1 - TGCAGCGTTGAAAGCAGGGTGGATGAGCAGTACTTC CSVESRVDEQYF
TRBJ2-7 TRBD2 TRBV6-4 - TGTGCCAGCAGTGATAGCGGGAGAATTAATGAGCAGTACTTC CASSDSGRINEQYF
TRBJ2-1 TRBD1 TRBV5-1 many TGCGCCAGCAGCTTGGCCGGGACAGGAATATACAATGAGCAGTTCTTC CASSLAGTGIYNEQFF
TRBJ1-1 - TRBV5-1 - TGCGCCAGCAGCTTGGAGGCTTTCTTT CASSLEAFF
TRBJ2-7 TRBD1 TRBV27 few TGTGCCAGCAGTTTATGGAAACCCTGGGACAGGGGGCTTGAGGAGCAGTACTTC CASSLWKPWDRGLEEQYF
TRBJ1-5 - TRBV28 - TGTGCCAGCAGGAACAGTTTAAATCAGCCCCAGCATTTT CASRNSLNQPQHF
TRBJ1-1 - TRBV14 once TGTGCCAGCAGCCAAGATCCCGGACCCCCAAGTGGAGCTTTCTTT CASSQDPGPPSGAFF